The 29 T cell receptor beta chains in this list originate from one sample, sequenced in a study of blood T cell repertoires in COVID-19. The method was immunoSEQ multiplex PCR; TCRdb's version includes in-frame clones alone and lacks a portion of them. The sample has tens of thousands of clones, 70% to 85% seen once. The sample taken for sequencing was peripheral blood. The receptors come from a man in his sixties with active or convalescent COVID-19.

The gene calls are TRBV19 and TRBJ1-6; 8 bases are a match to TRBD1. J was trimmed by 8 bases and V by 3 bases; bases with no gene match: 9. Germline CDR1 reads LNHDA; CDR2 reads SQIVND (reference sequence). CDR3 length: 16 residues. The CDR3 region is CASSMSAGGLHSPLHF. The CDR3 nucleotides read TGTGCCAGTAGTATGAGCGCAGGGGGCCTTCATTCACCCCTCCACTTT.

This chain uses TRBV7-9 with TRBJ1-1, with unresolved D. The CDR3 is 13 amino acids. Per the germline V gene, CDR1 is SEHNR and CDR2 is FQNEAQ (reference sequence). The V end was cut by 5 bases, the J end by 3 bases, with 10 bases between. The CDR3 region is CASSLGVDTEAFF. CDR3 DNA sequence: TGTGCCAGCAGCCTCGGGGTTGACACTGAAGCTTTCTTT.

This chain joins TRBV5-8 and TRBJ1-2, with 8 bases that match TRBD1. CDR3 length: 13 amino acids. Germline CDR1 reads SGHTS; CDR2 reads YDEGEE. V lost 9 bases and J lost 6; bases outside the gene matches: 10. CDR3 residues: CATDRTGFNGYTF. The CDR3 coding sequence is TGTGCCACCGATCGGACAGGGTTCAATGGCTACACCTTC.

Of note for this clone: At one end, the junction sequence differs from germline, possibly due to a read error. V and J are TRBV28 and TRBJ1-4; D is undetermined. The CDR3 length is 12 residues. Per the germline V gene, CDR1 is MDHEN and CDR2 is SYDVKM. CDR3 residues: CASRLQNEKLFF. In DNA form, the CDR3 reads TGTGCCAGCCGTTTACAGAATGAAAAACTGTTTTTT.

This clone has just a few counts. This rearrangement joins TRBV28 to TRBJ1-1; D ambiguous. Germline V gives CDR1 MDHEN, CDR2 SYDVKM. This CDR3 region has 11 residues. Trimming left V 3 bases short and J 8 bases short, with 7 bases between. This chain's CDR3 is CASSLRREAFF. For the CDR3, the DNA is TGTGCCAGCAGTTTGCGCCGAGAAGCTTTCTTT. The complete variable domain, with remaining parts taken from reference TRBV28 and TRBJ1-1, reads DVKVTQSSRYLVKRTGEKVFLECVQDMDHENMFWYRQDPGLGLRLIYFSYDVKMKEKGDIPEGYSVSREKKERFSLILESASTNQTSMYLCASSLRREAFFGQGTRLTVV.

The chain carries TRBV4-1 and TRBJ2-4; possible D gene TRBD1, 5 bases. Germline assignment: CDR1 MGHRA and CDR2 YSYEKL. V was clipped by 0 bases and J by 6 bases, with 27 bases between them. CDR3 length: 20 amino acids. In nucleotides, the CDR3 is TGCGCCAGCAGCCAAGATCTGGAGACAGTCACAAACCGGCTACTAAACATTCAGTACTTC. It yields the protein CASSQDLETVTNRLLNIQYF.

This sequence joins TRBV6-9 and TRBJ2-3; D is unresolved. V dropped 3 bases and J dropped 6 bases, with 4 bases sitting between them. This CDR3 contains 11 residues. CDR1 is MNHGY and CDR2 is SVAAGI in the germline V gene. The CDR3 nucleotides read TGTGCCAGCAGTTACATGGATACGCAGTATTTT. Protein sequence: CASSYMDTQYF.

The gene calls are TRBV5-5 and TRBJ2-7, with a tentative D call TRBD1 (5 bases). Germline V gene lookup returns CDR1 SGHKS and CDR2 YYEKEE (reference sequence). This CDR3 is built from 14 residues. Trimming left V 1 base short and J 1 base short, with 9 bases between. The CDR3 DNA is TGTGCCAGCAGCTTGAGCAGGGATTCCTACGAGCAGTACTTC. Its translation: CASSLSRDSYEQYF.

The V gene is TRBV19, the J gene TRBJ1-3; no reliable D call. The V gene lost 3 bases and the J gene lost 0 bases, with 9 bases spanning the gap. The CDR3 length is 15 residues. Germline lookup yields CDR1 LNHDA and CDR2 SQIVND (reference sequence). This CDR3 is CASSIGLASGNTIYF. In nucleotides, the CDR3 is TGTGCCAGTAGTATCGGCTTAGCCTCTGGAAACACCATATATTTT.

The CDR3 DNA reads as TGTGCTAGTGGTTTGGTACCCGACGGGACAGGGGGCCAAGAGACCCAGTACTTC. It is translated as CASGLVPDGTGGQETQYF. The chain recombines TRBV12-5 with TRBJ2-5; TRBD1 agrees at 11 bases. CDR1 is LGHNT, CDR2 FRNRAP, per germline. This CDR3 contains 18 residues. Trimming removed 0 bases from V and 1 base from J; junction bases left unmatched: 7.

The chain uses TRBV2 and TRBJ2-2; 10 nucleotides agree with TRBD1. The V segment lost 11 bases and the J segment 6 bases; nucleotides outside the gene matches: 9. The length of the CDR3 is 14 residues. The germline CDR1 and CDR2 sequences are SNHLY and FYNNEI. The CDR3 here is CAGGGQGSAGELFF. CDR3 DNA: TGTGCCGGCGGGGGACAGGGGTCCGCCGGGGAGCTGTTTTTT.

The V and J genes are TRBV28 and TRBJ2-1, with 9 bases fitting TRBD2. CDR1 is MDHEN and CDR2 is SYDVKM in the germline V gene. Unmatched junction bases numbered 20, after V lost 4 bases and J lost 7 bases. This CDR3 spans 19 amino acids. The CDR3 coding sequence is TGTGCCAGCAGTTCTTGGGCCGCAGCGGGGGGATCTATGGAAAATGAGCAGTTCTTC. This gives the protein CASSSWAAAGGSMENEQFF.

Notes on this clone: Different DNA sequences within this sample yield the same CDR3. The genes are TRBV2 and TRBJ1-5, with D uncertain. Per germline, CDR1 SNHLY and CDR2 FYNNEI. CDR3 size: 13 residues. Trimming shortened V by 1 base and J by 5 bases, and 6 bases separated the two germline ends. CDR3 in DNA: TGTGCCAGCAGTGAAGGCAGATATCAGCCCCAGCATTTT. Translation: CASSEGRYQPQHF.

The chain uses TRBV15 and TRBJ2-3; TRBD1 agrees at 10 bases. Germline lookup yields CDR1 LNHNV and CDR2 YYDKDF (reference sequence). The CDR3 runs 16 residues. V gave up 2 bases and J gave up 3 bases; unmatched junction bases: 5. The DNA for the CDR3 is TGTGCCACCAGCAGAAGACAGGGGGCAGGTACAGATACGCAGTATTTT. Translated: CATSRRQGAGTDTQYF.

The rearrangement joins TRBV2 to TRBJ2-1, with D maybe TRBD2 (6 bases). The V end was cut by 4 bases, the J end by 2 bases, with 9 bases between. The length of the CDR3 is 14 residues. CDR1 SNHLY and CDR2 FYNNEI come from the germline V gene. The CDR3 is CASSGDSAYNEQFF. In DNA, the CDR3 is TGTGCCAGCAGTGGGGACTCCGCCTACAATGAGCAGTTCTTC.

The V call is TRBV5-1, the J call TRBJ2-5; the D gene is possibly TRBD1 (5 bases). Trimming took 4 bases from V and 2 from J, leaving 12 bases between them. The CDR3 extends over 14 amino acids. Germline loops: CDR1 SGHRS, CDR2 YFSETQ. The CDR3 here is CASSTSDSQETQYF. CDR3 sequence (DNA): TGCGCCAGCAGCACTTCCGACAGTCAAGAGACCCAGTACTTC.

The chain combines TRBV6-5 with TRBJ2-7, with a tentative D call TRBD2 (5 bases). Trimming cost V 7 bases and J 2 bases, with 15 bases left between them. This CDR3 comprises 14 residues. The germline V gene has CDR1 MNHEY and CDR2 SVGAGI. DNA for the CDR3: TGTGCCAGCATCTTGAGGACTGACCCCTACGAGCAGTACTTC. Amino acids: CASILRTDPYEQYF.

The genes are TRBV29-1 and TRBJ2-1, with D perhaps matching TRBD2 (6 bases). There are 16 residues in the CDR3. V lost 2 bases to trimming and J lost 0 bases, with 14 bases between them. CDR1 and CDR2 (germline): SQVTM, ANQGSEA. The CDR3 nucleotides read TGCAGCGTTGAATCCCGGGGGACCCCCTCCTACAATGAGCAGTTCTTC. This gives the protein CSVESRGTPSYNEQFF.

A single count supports this clone. V and J are TRBV27 and TRBJ1-2; D gene unclear. V was pared by 0 bases and J by 8 bases, with 10 bases between. Germline CDR1 and CDR2: MNHEY and SMNVEV (reference sequence). This CDR3 is 13 amino acids long. Written as DNA, the CDR3 is TGTGCCAGCAGTTTATCCTGGGGAGAAGGCTACACCTTC. This encodes CASSLSWGEGYTF.

V usage is TRBV19 and J usage is TRBJ2-3; 7 bases are shared with TRBD2. This CDR3 contains 16 residues. Germline CDR1 is LNHDA and CDR2 is SQIVND (reference sequence). Trimming took 3 bases from V and 0 from J; bases not matched to a gene: 6. This chain's CDR3 is CASSMLAAFSTDTQYF. CDR3 in DNA: TGTGCCAGTAGTATGCTAGCGGCGTTTAGCACAGATACGCAGTATTTT.

This clone was detected only a few times. The rearrangement links TRBV18 to TRBJ2-2, with D hard to call. V lost 0 bases to trimming and J lost 1 base, with 6 bases between them. The CDR3 loop spans 15 amino acids. In germline, CDR1 is KGHSH, CDR2 LQKENI. For the CDR3, the DNA is TGTGCCAGCTCACCACCGCAGATGAACACCGGGGAGCTGTTTTTT. Translated: CASSPPQMNTGELFF.

This chain uses TRBV7-9 with TRBJ1-1; D is ambiguous. The V and J ends lost 2 bases and 1 base respectively, with 14 bases between them. Germline CDR1 SEHNR, CDR2 FQNEAQ (reference sequence). The CDR3 has 16 amino acids. In DNA, the CDR3 is TGTGCCAGCAGCTTATTCTCGCCCGGGGAGAACACTGAAGCTTTCTTT. It is translated as CASSLFSPGENTEAFF.

The rearrangement uses TRBV7-2 and TRBJ2-1, with a possible D match to TRBD1 (6 bases). Germline V gene data show CDR1 as SGHTA and CDR2 as FQGNSA. V lost 2 bases to trimming and J lost 0 bases, with 14 bases between them. The CDR3 is 17 residues long. In nucleotides, the CDR3 is TGTGCCAGCAGCTTACCGGGACACCCAGTCTCCTACAATGAGCAGTTCTTC. Translation: CASSLPGHPVSYNEQFF. Looking up the rest from reference TRBV7-2 and TRBJ2-1 gives the full variable domain: GAGVSQSPSNKVTEKGKDVELRCDPISGHTALYWYRQSLGQGLEFLIYFQGNSAPDKSGLPSDRFSAERTGGSVSTLTIQRTQQEDSAVYLCASSLPGHPVSYNEQFFGPGTRLTVL.

The chain recombines TRBV6-5 with TRBJ2-1; 9 bases are a match to TRBD2. The CDR3 totals 16 residues. The V gene's germline CDR1 is MNHEY and CDR2 SVGAGI. Trimming cost V 4 bases and J 9 bases; bases outside gene matches: 13. This CDR3 is CASSSLGGGAEFEQFF. The CDR3 DNA is TGTGCCAGCAGTTCCCTTGGCGGGGGGGCCGAGTTTGAGCAGTTCTTC.

J is TRBJ2-2 and V is TRBV11-3; D might be TRBD1 (5 bases). Germline lookup yields CDR1 SGHNT and CDR2 YENEEA. The V and J ends lost 2 bases and 1 base respectively, with 8 bases between them. The CDR3 totals 15 residues. The CDR3 DNA follows: TGTGCCAGCAGCTTATCAGGGTTGAACACCGGGGAGCTGTTTTTT. It codes for CASSLSGLNTGELFF.

This clone came up once. This chain joins TRBV5-4 and TRBJ1-1; 10 bases align to TRBD1. V was clipped by 7 bases and J by 4 bases; unmatched bases: 13. The CDR3 length is 16 residues. CDR1 is SGHNT, CDR2 YYREEE, per germline (reference sequence). The CDR3 loop is CASASGTGAGGTEAFF. The CDR3 DNA follows: TGTGCCAGCGCATCCGGGACAGGGGCGGGAGGCACTGAAGCTTTCTTT.

The chain recombines TRBV10-3 with TRBJ2-3; the match to TRBD2 covers 8 bases. CDR1 and CDR2 from the germline V gene are ENHRY and SYGVKD. This CDR3 spans 15 amino acids. The V segment lost 8 bases and the J segment 1 base; nucleotides outside the gene matches: 8. For the CDR3, the DNA is TGTGCCATCCGACCCAGCGGGGGCCGCACAGATACGCAGTATTTT. Protein sequence: CAIRPSGGRTDTQYF.

J is TRBJ1-2 and V is TRBV5-5; tentatively, D is TRBD1 (6 bases). Trimming took 5 bases from V and 1 from J, leaving 18 bases between them. Germline V lookup: CDR1 SGHKS, CDR2 YYEKEE (reference sequence). The CDR3 extends over 16 amino acids. The CDR3 loop is CASSFAGTLNNYGYTF. The CDR3 coding sequence is TGTGCCAGCAGTTTTGCCGGGACACTTAATAACTATGGCTACACCTTC.

The chain joins TRBV12-3 or TRBV12-4 to TRBJ1-2; D is unresolved. This CDR3 spans 12 amino acids. V lost 7 bases and J lost 8, with 14 bases in between. The CDR3 nucleotides are TGTGCCAGCACTCAAGGAGTAGGAGGCTACACCTTC. Its protein product is CASTQGVGGYTF.